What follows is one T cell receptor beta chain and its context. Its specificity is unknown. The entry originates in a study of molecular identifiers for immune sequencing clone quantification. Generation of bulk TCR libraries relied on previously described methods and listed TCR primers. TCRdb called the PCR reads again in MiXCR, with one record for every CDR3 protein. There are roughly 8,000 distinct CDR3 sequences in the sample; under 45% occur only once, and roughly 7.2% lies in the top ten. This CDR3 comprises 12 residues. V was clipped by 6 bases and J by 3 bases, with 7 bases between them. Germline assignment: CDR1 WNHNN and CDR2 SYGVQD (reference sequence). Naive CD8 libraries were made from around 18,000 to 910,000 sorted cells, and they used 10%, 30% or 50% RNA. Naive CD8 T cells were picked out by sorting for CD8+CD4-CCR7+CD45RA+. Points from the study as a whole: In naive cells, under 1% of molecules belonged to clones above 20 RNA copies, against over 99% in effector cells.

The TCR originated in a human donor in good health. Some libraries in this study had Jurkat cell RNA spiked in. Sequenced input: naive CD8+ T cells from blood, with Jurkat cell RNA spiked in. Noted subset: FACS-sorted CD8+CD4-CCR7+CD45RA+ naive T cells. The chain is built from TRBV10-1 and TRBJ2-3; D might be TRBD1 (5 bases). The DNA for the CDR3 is TGCGCCAGCAGGCCAGGGACAGATACGCAGTATTTT. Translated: CASRPGTDTQYF.